This paragraph reports one T cell receptor beta chain. This clonotype was seen a handful of times. It has no known antigen specificity. Base qualities are not at hand, and no much larger clone is one base apart. The data were obtained in a study of regulatory T cells in long-lasting Graves disease (dated by TCRdb to the early 2020s). Background on the whole study: Persistent Graves' disease meant more than 5 years of antithyroid drug treatment with TSH receptor autoantibodies that stayed positive. Persistent Graves' disease patients were compared with newly diagnosed Graves' disease patients by peripheral blood TCR sequencing and RNA sequencing. The study was registered as a clinical trial and conducted in China. A total of about 33 samples underwent TCR sequencing, from roughly 13 patients with persistent Graves' disease and approximately 20 patients with newly diagnosed Graves' disease. In the clinical cohort, patients with persistent Graves' disease had used antithyroid drugs for an average of around 9.9 years.

What the work shows at the level of the full study, not this receptor alone: Only peripheral blood was studied, because thyroid tissue, the primary lesion, was inaccessible. Persistent patients shared more public clonotypes among themselves (around 2,500) than newly diagnosed patients did (roughly 910). Compared with newly diagnosed patients, persistent Graves' disease patients had lower TCR Shannon entropy and fewer highly expanded clones, which suggests clonal expansion. Persistent disease showed preferential use of TRBV28, TRBJ1-2 and TRBJ2-5, whereas newly diagnosed disease favored TRBV20-1 and TRBJ2-1. Sequencing and analysis were limited to the TCR beta chain. The small sample size was acknowledged by the authors as a limitation that may reduce accuracy.

Sample time point, as interpreted from the label and publication: persistent/refractory GD, antithyroid drugs over 5 years with positive TRAb. For both TCR sequencing and RNA sequencing, RNA was extracted from PBMCs using TRIzol. The diagnosis of Graves' disease followed American Thyroid Association guidelines. Recruitment of patients was carried out at an endocrinology department in Xi'an, China. From each patient, around 9 milliliters of peripheral blood was collected into an EDTA anticoagulant tube. PBMCs were isolated by Ficoll Paque Plus density gradient separation without further T cell sorting. An Agilent 2100 Bioanalyzer and agarose gel were used to check RNA quality, and a NanoDrop 2000 was used to measure RNA concentration. Library preparation was by multiplex PCR. TCRdb shows the sequencer as Illumina HiSeq 4000. To build TCR beta libraries, CDR3 regions were amplified by Arm-PCR using iRepertoire HTBI primers. Gel purification was performed on PCR products prior to sequencing. The original pipeline was this. A total of around 59 TRBV and some 15 TRBJ segments were identified across samples and were used for gene usage analysis of CDR3 amino acid clonotypes. COPE and FqMerger were used to merge filtered high-quality paired reads into contigs. Contigs were aligned with BLAST to IMGT TRBV, TRBD and TRBJ reference genes, and CDR3 was defined per IMGT. Any clonotype with a frequency above 0.1% was classified as a highly expanded clone. Shannon entropy was used to measure repertoire diversity, and the Gini coefficient was used to measure V-J evenness. A clonotype was considered public if more than one individual shared it. The raw public data were reprocessed by TCRdb itself: fastp quality trimming at Q25, MiXCR clonotype calling, in-frame beta chains only. Here each entry gathers all rows of one CDR3 protein and keeps the most common genes and DNA. The V and J calls, along with clone size, are taken from TCRdb and not from the paper's own processing. The sample data list 360,000 or so distinct CDR3 sequences, and more than 20% of these were observed just once. 25% to 35% of the sample is taken by the ten largest.

CDR1 is given as ENHRY and CDR2 as SYGVKD, both from the germline V gene. Including cysteine and phenylalanine, the CDR3 has 15 amino acids. The read is trimmed to its CDR3 DNA, 45 bases read in frame from base 1. V is cut by 9 bases and J by 0 bases, and the space between the germline ends is 17 bases. The receptor's source is a woman aged 40 to 49 with Graves disease. Donor details come from another sample of the same person, matched by shared clones. Sequenced here: peripheral blood mononuclear cells (PBMCs), sampled when the disease was refractory, from a patient treated with antithyroid drugs. Rearrangement joined TRBV10-3 to TRBJ1-1; possibly the D gene is TRBD1, per 6 matching bases. The DNA sequence is as follows: TGTGCCATTTCCGGGACACCCGCTATGAACACTGAAGCTTTCTTT. Its translation is CAISGTPAMNTEAFF.